This record covers a single T cell receptor beta chain. This sample was included in a study of blood T cell repertoires in COVID-19. Background on the study: Samples representing acute and convalescent COVID-19 were sourced from the United States, Italy and Spain.

As handled by the study authors: Amplification of reference gene primers was used by the study to estimate nucleated cell counts. Sequencing was performed with immunoSEQ multiplex PCR; in TCRdb, only in-frame clones are kept and a portion is missing. That table gives V, J and clone size, and the DNA gave D and trimming. The table has 100,000 to 150,000 clones, more than 75% seen once; the top ten hold about 5.4%. Trimming shortened V by 0 bases and J by 3 bases, and 6 bases separated the two germline ends. The CDR3 runs to 12 residues. Per the germline V gene, CDR1 is SQVTM and CDR2 is ANQGSEA. Sequencing used peripheral blood. This clonotype originated in a human donor in a cohort sampled during active COVID-19. The genes are TRBV29-1 and TRBJ2-7; D gene uncertain. In DNA, the CDR3 is TGCAGCGTTGAAGACGGAGACTACGAGCAGTACTTC. Translating it yields CSVEDGDYEQYF.